Listed below are T cell receptor beta chains from one sample, sequenced in a study of blood T cell repertoires in COVID-19. Sequenced by immunoSEQ multiplex PCR; TCRdb stores in-frame clones only, minus some. This table has more than 25,000 clones, approximately 94% appearing once. The material sequenced was peripheral blood. The source of these receptors is a human donor with active COVID-19. The donor label of this sample is uncertain. The CDR3 runs from the conserved cysteine through the conserved F or W. Each record gives: CDR3 length, clone size, D gene, V gene, J gene, CDR3 DNA, CDR3 protein. D genes are given only for firm matches. Rows give clone size only sometimes, using once, few, many, or a class for an expanded clone.

len: 15; abundance: once; d_gene: TRBD1; v_gene: TRBV11-3; j_gene: TRBJ2-1; CDR3nt: TGTGCCAGCAGCCCTCGGACAGGGGTGGGGAATGAGCAGTTCTTC; CDR3aa: CASSPRTGVGNEQFF
len: 14; abundance: .; d_gene: TRBD1; v_gene: TRBV11-2; j_gene: TRBJ2-7; CDR3nt: TGTGCCAGCAGCTTAGATGGACAGGTCTGGGAGCAGTACTTC; CDR3aa: CASSLDGQVWEQYF
len: 15; abundance: .; d_gene: .; v_gene: TRBV28; j_gene: TRBJ2-7; CDR3nt: TGTGCCAGCAGTCCCTTTAGGTCCGGGTCCTACGAGCAGTACTTC; CDR3aa: CASSPFRSGSYEQYF
len: 14; abundance: .; d_gene: .; v_gene: TRBV3-1/TRBV3-2; j_gene: TRBJ1-1; CDR3nt: TGTGCCAGCAGCCAAGGGACAAGAAACACTGAAGCTTTCTTT; CDR3aa: CASSQGTRNTEAFF
len: 17; abundance: .; d_gene: TRBD1; v_gene: TRBV6-1; j_gene: TRBJ1-1; CDR3nt: TGTGCCAGCAGTGAAGCCGGGACAGCGGGAGTCAACACTGAAGCTTTCTTT; CDR3aa: CASSEAGTAGVNTEAFF
len: 14; abundance: .; d_gene: TRBD2; v_gene: TRBV6-4; j_gene: TRBJ2-3; CDR3nt: TGTGCCAGCACTAGCGGGGGGGCGGCAGATACGCAGTATTTT; CDR3aa: CASTSGGAADTQYF
len: 14; abundance: .; d_gene: TRBD1; v_gene: TRBV5-1; j_gene: TRBJ2-3; CDR3nt: TGCGCCAGCAGCTTGGGACAGGGACCAGATACGCAGTATTTT; CDR3aa: CASSLGQGPDTQYF
len: 18; abundance: .; d_gene: TRBD2; v_gene: TRBV4-3; j_gene: TRBJ2-2; CDR3nt: TGCGCCAGCAGCCAGGTCCGAGCGGGGGCGACGAACACCGGGGAGCTGTTTTTT; CDR3aa: CASSQVRAGATNTGELFF
len: 15; abundance: once; d_gene: TRBD1; v_gene: TRBV2; j_gene: TRBJ1-1; CDR3nt: TGTGCCAGCAGTGTTAGTGACAGGGCGCCCACTGAAGCTTTCTTT; CDR3aa: CASSVSDRAPTEAFF
len: 12; abundance: .; d_gene: .; v_gene: TRBV5-5; j_gene: TRBJ1-3; CDR3nt: TGTGCCAGCAGCTTGGACGGGGGCACCATATATTTT; CDR3aa: CASSLDGGTIYF
len: 14; abundance: once; d_gene: TRBD1; v_gene: TRBV3-1/TRBV3-2; j_gene: TRBJ2-7; CDR3nt: TGTGCCAGCAGCCAAGGACAGGGCAGGTACGAGCAGTACTTC; CDR3aa: CASSQGQGRYEQYF
len: 14; abundance: .; d_gene: .; v_gene: TRBV19; j_gene: TRBJ2-7; CDR3nt: TGTGCCAGTAGCGAGGCACACCCTGCCTACGAGCAGTACTTC; CDR3aa: CASSEAHPAYEQYF
len: 14; abundance: .; d_gene: .; v_gene: TRBV18; j_gene: TRBJ1-2; CDR3nt: TGTGCCAGCTCACCATCAGCCCAGGGGCGAGGCTACACCTTC; CDR3aa: CASSPSAQGRGYTF
len: 15; abundance: .; d_gene: TRBD1; v_gene: TRBV5-1; j_gene: TRBJ2-7; CDR3nt: TGCGCCAGCAGCTCGGCGACAGGGTCCCTAGGGGAGCAGTACTTC; CDR3aa: CASSSATGSLGEQYF
len: 18; abundance: .; d_gene: TRBD2; v_gene: TRBV10-1; j_gene: TRBJ2-1; CDR3nt: TGCGCCAGCAGTGTTGGACAGGCTCTAGCGGGGTCCAACAATGAGCAGTTCTTC; CDR3aa: CASSVGQALAGSNNEQFF
len: 16; abundance: .; d_gene: TRBD1; v_gene: TRBV2; j_gene: TRBJ1-5; CDR3nt: TGTGCCAGCAGTGGCCCGGGGACAGGAAGAAATCAGCCCCAGCATTTT; CDR3aa: CASSGPGTGRNQPQHF
len: 16; abundance: .; d_gene: TRBD2; v_gene: TRBV5-4; j_gene: TRBJ2-2; CDR3nt: TGTGCCAGCAGCTTGTTTACTAGCGGGAGTGCTCGGGAGCTGTTTTTT; CDR3aa: CASSLFTSGSARELFF
len: 12; abundance: .; d_gene: .; v_gene: TRBV5-6; j_gene: TRBJ1-5; CDR3nt: TGTGCCAGCCGTCGGGGAGATCAGCCCCAGCATTTT; CDR3aa: CASRRGDQPQHF
len: 13; abundance: .; d_gene: .; v_gene: TRBV10-3; j_gene: TRBJ1-1; CDR3nt: TGTGCCATCAGTGGCGGGGTGAACACTGAAGCTTTCTTT; CDR3aa: CAISGGVNTEAFF
len: 16; abundance: .; d_gene: .; v_gene: TRBV7-2; j_gene: TRBJ1-1; CDR3nt: TGTGCCAGCAGCTTACGGACACCTGAATTGGGTACTGAAGCTTTCTTT; CDR3aa: CASSLRTPELGTEAFF
len: 15; abundance: .; d_gene: .; v_gene: TRBV5-1; j_gene: TRBJ1-1; CDR3nt: TGCGCCAGCAGCTTAGGGGGACGGGGGAACACTGAAGCTTTCTTT; CDR3aa: CASSLGGRGNTEAFF
len: 13; abundance: .; d_gene: .; v_gene: TRBV6-5; j_gene: TRBJ1-5; CDR3nt: TGTGCCAGCAGGGGAAGGGGGAATCAGCCCCAGCATTTT; CDR3aa: CASRGRGNQPQHF
len: 15; abundance: .; d_gene: TRBD2; v_gene: TRBV28; j_gene: TRBJ2-7; CDR3nt: TGTGCCACCAACCCGGGGGGGGTTACAATGTACGAGCAGTACTTC; CDR3aa: CATNPGGVTMYEQYF
len: 16; abundance: .; d_gene: .; v_gene: TRBV21-1; j_gene: TRBJ2-3; CDR3nt: TGTGCCACTCTCGGGGTGTGGGCGACTAGCACAGATACGCAGTATTTT; CDR3aa: CATLGVWATSTDTQYF
len: 17; abundance: .; d_gene: TRBD2; v_gene: TRBV5-1; j_gene: TRBJ2-7; CDR3nt: TGCGCCAGCAGCTTGGGGGGTTTTGGACTAGCGATATACGAGCAGTACTTC; CDR3aa: CASSLGGFGLAIYEQYF
len: 15; abundance: .; d_gene: TRBD1; v_gene: TRBV2; j_gene: TRBJ2-5; CDR3nt: TGTGCCAGCAGTGGACAGGGGGGGTACCAAGAGACCCAGTACTTC; CDR3aa: CASSGQGGYQETQYF
len: 16; abundance: .; d_gene: .; v_gene: TRBV27; j_gene: TRBJ1-4; CDR3nt: TGTGCCAGCAGTCCCCGTCTGGGGGCGACTAATGAAAAACTGTTTTTT; CDR3aa: CASSPRLGATNEKLFF
len: 14; abundance: once; d_gene: .; v_gene: TRBV27; j_gene: TRBJ2-7; CDR3nt: TGTGCCAGCAGTTTGAGGCAGGGCTCCTACGAGCAGTACTTC; CDR3aa: CASSLRQGSYEQYF
len: 17; abundance: .; d_gene: TRBD1; v_gene: TRBV29-1; j_gene: TRBJ2-1; CDR3nt: TGCAGCGTTGAAGATTGGCCAGGGGGATCCTCCTACAATGAGCAGTTCTTC; CDR3aa: CSVEDWPGGSSYNEQFF
len: 17; abundance: .; d_gene: TRBD2; v_gene: TRBV3-1/TRBV3-2; j_gene: TRBJ2-3; CDR3nt: TGTGCCAGCAGCCAAGAGGGACTAGTGCTTGGCACAGATACGCAGTATTTT; CDR3aa: CASSQEGLVLGTDTQYF
len: 16; abundance: .; d_gene: TRBD2; v_gene: TRBV11-3; j_gene: TRBJ2-1; CDR3nt: TGTGCCAGCAGCGCAGGGCTAGCGGGAGGGTACAATGAGCAGTTCTTC; CDR3aa: CASSAGLAGGYNEQFF
len: 14; abundance: .; d_gene: TRBD1; v_gene: TRBV27; j_gene: TRBJ2-7; CDR3nt: TGTGCCAGCAGGTTTCGACAGGGGCCCTACGAGCAGTACTTC; CDR3aa: CASRFRQGPYEQYF
len: 14; abundance: .; d_gene: .; v_gene: TRBV9; j_gene: TRBJ1-3; CDR3nt: TGTGCCAGCAGCGTAGAGGGGGCTGGAAACACCATATATTTT; CDR3aa: CASSVEGAGNTIYF
len: 16; abundance: .; d_gene: .; v_gene: TRBV7-2; j_gene: TRBJ1-2; CDR3nt: TGTGCCAGCAGCTCCCCCGCCCGGCAGGCGTCTTATGGCTACACCTTC; CDR3aa: CASSSPARQASYGYTF
len: 17; abundance: .; d_gene: TRBD1; v_gene: TRBV19; j_gene: TRBJ1-2; CDR3nt: TGTGCCAGTAGTACCCCGGGACAGGGGACTACTAACTATGGCTACACCTTC; CDR3aa: CASSTPGQGTTNYGYTF
len: 16; abundance: .; d_gene: TRBD2; v_gene: TRBV25-1; j_gene: TRBJ2-4; CDR3nt: TGTGCCAGCATTGGTAGACCGAGCGGGAGGAAAAACATTCAGTACTTC; CDR3aa: CASIGRPSGRKNIQYF
len: 16; abundance: .; d_gene: TRBD1; v_gene: TRBV18; j_gene: TRBJ2-2; CDR3nt: TGTGCCAGCTCACAACTCGGGACAGCGAACACCGGGGAGCTGTTTTTT; CDR3aa: CASSQLGTANTGELFF
len: 13; abundance: .; d_gene: .; v_gene: TRBV12-3/TRBV12-4; j_gene: TRBJ1-1; CDR3nt: TGTGCCAGCAGCCCAGGGCCTATTCCTGAAGCTTTCTTT; CDR3aa: CASSPGPIPEAFF
len: 16; abundance: .; d_gene: TRBD1; v_gene: TRBV5-4; j_gene: TRBJ2-1; CDR3nt: TGTGCCAGCAGCTCGCCGGGACAGGGTATCTACAATGAGCAGTTCTTC; CDR3aa: CASSSPGQGIYNEQFF
len: 15; abundance: .; d_gene: TRBD1; v_gene: TRBV11-2; j_gene: TRBJ2-1; CDR3nt: TGTGCCAGCAGCTTTCGTGGACAGGGCTTCAATGAGCAGTTCTTC; CDR3aa: CASSFRGQGFNEQFF
len: 14; abundance: once; d_gene: TRBD2; v_gene: TRBV5-4; j_gene: TRBJ2-3; CDR3nt: TGTGCCGGGAGCGGGGGCTCCAGCACAGATACGCAGTATTTT; CDR3aa: CAGSGGSSTDTQYF
len: 11; abundance: once; d_gene: .; v_gene: TRBV20-1; j_gene: TRBJ1-1; CDR3nt: TGCAGTGCTAGAGTGAGCACTGAAGCTTTCTTT; CDR3aa: CSARVSTEAFF